Here is one T cell receptor (beta chain) with its context. Documented treatment: 15 to 20 received Ad26.COV2.S at low or high dose, single or two shots; 5 received placebo; per-sample allocation not given. Sampling happened 63 days after the first vaccine or placebo injection. Ad26 vector vaccine expressed Wuhan-strain SARS-CoV-2 spike. V was shortened by 2 bases and J by 6 bases, with 14 bases between the two germline ends. CDR3 length: 14 amino acids. Germline values: CDR1 MDHEN, CDR2 SYDVKM. Data came from immunoSEQ multiplex PCR; TCRdb stores just in-frame clones and leaves some out. The sample lists roughly 420,000 clones; around nine tenths were seen once. This sample is part of a study of Ad26.COV2.S vaccination and SARS-CoV-2 variants. Study-wide context: Participant was drawn from the COV1001 Ad26.COV2.S trial arm. By the intramuscular route, Ad26.COV2.S was given once, or twice 56 days apart.

The chain combines TRBV28 with TRBJ2-7; unclear D gene. This receptor was obtained from a person aged 18-65 years who received the Ad26.COV2.S COVID-19 vaccine or a placebo. Sequences were derived from peripheral blood, sampled in a trial of Ad26.COV2.S vaccine versus placebo. The CDR3 spells CASSLPPEKSEQYF. For the CDR3, the DNA is TGTGCCAGCAGTTTACCCCCAGAAAAGAGCGAGCAGTACTTC.